The 6 T cell receptor beta chains listed next were all sequenced from one sample in a study of blood T cell repertoires in COVID-19. Assay used: immunoSEQ multiplex PCR; TCRdb lists only in-frame clones, some missing. Of about 210,000 clones listed, around 86% are singletons. Source material: PBMCs or T cells enriched from blood (not recorded which). These receptors all come from a man aged 25 to 45 in a cohort exposed to, infected with or recovered from COVID-19 (not recorded which).

CDR3 coding DNA: TGCGCCAGCAGCTTGTCCCAGACTCGGGCACCGGGGGAGCAGTACTTC. The encoded protein is CASSLSQTRAPGEQYF. This chain connects TRBV5-1 to TRBJ2-7, with D possibly TRBD2 on 5 matching bases. CDR1 is SGHRS and CDR2 is YFSETQ in the germline V gene. The CDR3 consists of 16 residues. Deletions cut 1 base from V and 7 bases from J, with 21 bases between.

The V call is TRBV28, the J call TRBJ1-2; D gene uncertain. The V and J ends lost 4 bases and 2 bases respectively, with 14 bases between them. The CDR3 consists of 15 residues. Germline CDR1 and CDR2: MDHEN and SYDVKM. The CDR3 DNA follows: TGTGCCAGCAGTTACCCTCCACCAGGCAACTATGGCTACACCTTC. This gives the protein CASSYPPPGNYGYTF.

Here the CDR3 DNA reads TGCAGCGTGGTGACAGGGCTGATAACTGAAGCTTTCTTT. This encodes CSVVTGLITEAFF. The chain is built from TRBV29-1 and TRBJ1-1; TRBD1 matches 7 bases. The trim removed 6 bases at V and 5 bases at J, leaving 9 bases unmatched. This CDR3 comprises 13 residues. Germline V gene lookup returns CDR1 SQVTM and CDR2 ANQGSEA.

The chain employs TRBV29-1 and TRBJ2-7; TRBD1 matches at 9 bases. Losses at the gene ends were 6 bases for V and 0 bases for J; bases not matched to a gene: 9. From germline, CDR1 is SQVTM and CDR2 ANQGSEA. The CDR3 has 15 amino acids. The CDR3 loop is CSVEREDRGSYEQYF. As DNA, the CDR3 is TGCAGCGTCGAAAGAGAGGACAGGGGCTCCTACGAGCAGTACTTC.

The V call is TRBV18, the J call TRBJ1-1; D call uncertain. V was cut by 6 bases and J by 1 base, with 9 bases left in between. The germline gives CDR1 KGHSH, CDR2 LQKENI. The CDR3 consists of 13 residues. The CDR3 DNA reads TGTGCCAGCTCCCAACAGAGGAACACTGAAGCTTTCTTT. Translating it yields CASSQQRNTEAFF.

The genes are TRBV11-3 and TRBJ2-3, with no clear D. V shed 3 bases and J shed 0 bases, with 10 bases lying between them. The germline V gene has CDR1 SGHNT and CDR2 YENEEA. CDR3 size: 15 residues. CDR3: CASSFGGPSTDTQYF. The CDR3 DNA follows: TGTGCCAGCAGCTTCGGTGGGCCTAGCACAGATACGCAGTATTTT.